The 2 T cell receptor beta chains below were found in one sample sequenced in a study of shared clonotypes between healthy human individuals. Here immunoSEQ multiplex PCR was the method, and the copy in TCRdb shows in-frame clones only, minus some. Of 2 million to 2.5 million clones in the sample, about 92% were seen once. Sequencing used naive CD4+ T cells from PBMCs. Regarding subset: CD45RA+ positively selected. These receptors all stem from a man between 18 and 29 years old in good health. Some clones in this sample may be carry-over from other donors' samples.

The rearrangement uses TRBV7-3 and TRBJ1-3; 10 nucleotides align to TRBD1. J gave up 4 bases and V 2 bases, and 8 bases lay outside the gene matches. Germline V lookup: CDR1 SGHTA, CDR2 FQGTGA. This CDR3 is 17 amino acids long. The CDR3 region is CASSLAATGGAGNTIYF. The CDR3 DNA sequence: TGTGCCAGCAGCTTAGCAGCGACAGGGGGCGCAGGAAACACCATATATTTT.

V and J are TRBV19 and TRBJ1-5; TRBD1 matches at 7 bases. This CDR3 contains 18 residues. Germline V CDR1 and CDR2: LNHDA, SQIVND (reference sequence). V trimming: 7 bases; J trimming: 0 bases; junction bases outside the gene matches: 15. CDR3 sequence: CASTPEVTGSYSNQPQHF. The CDR3 DNA reads TGTGCCAGTACCCCAGAGGTGACAGGGAGTTATAGCAATCAGCCCCAGCATTTT.